Reported below is one T cell receptor (beta chain). What it binds is not known. This sample stems from a study of OX40 agonist ivuxolimab in advanced cancers. Study observations and caveats: Several nonresponders also turned out to have low normalized T-cell clonal expansion.

Method: immunoSEQ multiplex PCR; TCRdb's copy keeps in-frame clones and lacks some. The table shows 90,000 to 150,000 clones, with 75% to 90% occurring only once. CDR1 MNHNY and CDR2 SVGAGI come from the germline V gene (reference sequence). Trimming pared 3 bases from V and 5 bases from J, leaving 19 bases between. The CDR3 runs to 16 residues. The receptor's source is an adult with an advanced solid tumor such as melanoma, head and neck, liver or kidney cancer. The V and J genes are TRBV6-6 and TRBJ2-5; a weak D match, TRBD1 (6 bases). This sample comprised CD4+ or CD8+ T cells sorted from blood, obtained in a trial of the OX40 agonist ivuxolimab. The CDR3 loop reads CASSYLPGTGRETQYF. DNA of the CDR3: TGTGCCAGCAGTTATCTCCCTGGAACAGGGCGGGAGACCCAGTACTTC.